The entry below gives a single T cell receptor (beta chain) sequence along with its context. The antigen is undetermined. TCRdb reprocessed the 5' RACE reads via MiXCR and lists one record per CDR3 protein. The sample lists 500,000 to 650,000 distinct CDR3 sequences, around a sixth occurring once. From germline, CDR1 is SGHTA and CDR2 FQGTGA. V gave up 3 bases and J gave up 2 bases; unmatched junction bases: 2. The CDR3 runs to 15 residues. The sample belongs to a study of T cells after yellow fever vaccination. Study-wide findings and caveats: Boosting was followed by the reappearance of most primary-vaccination clones (about 97% CD4, around 91% CD8). Compared with primary, the secondary response was weaker and peaked at day 5, not 15. Relatively few clonotypes were ones that appeared in both CD4 and CD8 compartments.

The genes are TRBV7-3 and TRBJ2-2; 8 bases match TRBD2. The clonotype originates from a man between 18 and 35 years old who received the YFV17D yellow fever vaccine. The sample in question was PBMCs, obtained about 5 days after the first yellow fever vaccination. The DNA for the CDR3 is TGTGCCAGCAGCTTCGGGACTAGTAACACCGGGGAGCTGTTTTTT. This translates into CASSFGTSNTGELFF.